This T cell receptor (beta chain) was recorded in a study of tumor-infiltrating lymphocytes in primary liver carcinoma. At the level of the study: Stage T1-T3 N0M0 tumors measured about 4.2 to 10 cm at most. General observations from the study: Lower overlap was observed for tumor-adjacent and tumor-blood pairs relative to tumor region pairs. A significantly higher top-250-clone fraction was found in tumors than in blood (p = 0.039).

Remarks on this clonotype: What it binds is unknown. A much larger clonotype is one base distant, so this may be a read error.

This CDR3 is built from 16 residues. Germline-derived CDR1 and CDR2 are DFQATT and SNEGSKA (reference sequence). Between the trimmed V and J ends, which lost 7 bases and 7 bases, there was a span of 28 bases. Priming with a constant-region primer yielded TCR beta cDNA from 400 to 550 ng total RNA. What produced the TCR beta libraries was three nested multiplex PCR rounds using slightly modified ARM-PCR. Each of the first two PCR rounds ran roughly 9 cycles with TRBV1-TRBV30 forward and C-beta reverse primers. MiXCR, applied by TCRdb to the multiplex PCR reads, yields one record per CDR3 protein. The table lists 100,000 to 150,000 distinct CDR3 sequences, 50% to 80% of them singletons, with roughly 8% in the top ten. Starting material for RNA and DNA co-extraction consisted of about 17-34 mg of unsorted bulk tissue. Patients were chronically HBV-infected and treatment-naive.

The gene calls are TRBV20-1 and TRBJ1-2, with D unclear. The sequencing input was liver tumor tissue from sampling region 3. Subset defined: tumor region T3, left-lateral pole. The clonotype originates from an older woman with primary liver carcinoma and hepatitis B virus infection. The CDR3 coding sequence is TGCAGTGGCAGCCCAATCATGACCGGCCAGTCCTGTGGCTACACCTTC. Protein product: CSGSPIMTGQSCGYTF.